This T cell receptor (beta chain) emerged from a study of CD8 T cells in Susac syndrome. This CDR3 region has 13 residues. Germline V gene data show CDR1 as MNHEY and CDR2 as SMNVEV (reference sequence). Between the trimmed V and J ends, which lost 2 bases and 8 bases, there was a span of 12 bases. RNA was extracted with the RNeasy kit, and a quantity of 0.5 to 1 ug was reverse transcribed using random hexamers. TCRdb re-called the immunoSEQ multiplex PCR reads through MiXCR, storing one row per CDR3 protein. In the table there are some 300,000 distinct CDR3 sequences, around nine tenths of which are singletons.

This chain joins TRBV27 and TRBJ2-5; D unresolved. What was sequenced was CD8+ T cells from PBMCs. The sequence derives from a human donor with multiple sclerosis. DNA of the CDR3: TGTGCCAGCAGTTTAACGGCAGGTCTTACCCAGTACTTC. It is translated as CASSLTAGLTQYF.